This is a list of T cell receptor beta chains from one sample in a study of STAT5B mutations in CD4+ large granular lymphocyte leukemia. Here immunoSEQ multiplex PCR was the method, and the copy in TCRdb shows in-frame clones only, minus some. Of about 32,000 clones listed, around three quarters are singletons. Sequences were obtained from CD4+ T cells from blood buffy coats. Receptors originate from a human donor in good health. Each CDR3 is given with its conserved first and last residue. D genes are given only for firm matches. A row's size may be missing; if present it is once, few, many or a size class.

CDR3 protein	CDR3 DNA	D gene	V gene	J gene	clone size
CATGVGGGGNTIYF	TGTGCCACGGGCGTTGGGGGCGGTGGAAACACCATATATTTT	-	TRBV7-2	TRBJ1-3	-
CSVDRGTHRAF	TGCAGCGTTGACAGGGGGACGCATAGGGCATTT	TRBD1	TRBV29-1	TRBJ2-3	-
CASSSGPLANTGELFF	TGTGCCAGCAGCTCCGGGCCCCTCGCGAACACCGGGGAGCTGTTTTTT	-	TRBV7-3	TRBJ2-2	-
CASSVGVGRTDTQYF	TGTGCCAGCAGCGTAGGGGTAGGGCGCACAGATACGCAGTATTTT	-	TRBV9	TRBJ2-3	-
CASSLDPGVSTDTQYF	TGCGCCAGCAGCTTGGATCCCGGGGTCAGCACAGATACGCAGTATTTT	-	TRBV5-1	TRBJ2-3	-
CASSGYNWTSPNNEQFF	TGTGCCAGCAGCGGATACAACTGGACTAGCCCCAACAATGAGCAGTTCTTC	TRBD2	TRBV5-4	TRBJ2-1	-
CSVRGRNKETQYF	TGCAGCGTTCGGGGACGGAATAAAGAGACCCAGTACTTC	-	TRBV29-1	TRBJ2-5	-
CASSLTGGAQETQYF	TGTGCCAGCAGCCTAACGGGGGGCGCCCAAGAGACCCAGTACTTC	-	TRBV7-2	TRBJ2-5	-
CASSPRLGDSPLHF	TGTGCCAGCAGCCCTAGGTTAGGGGATTCACCCCTCCACTTT	-	TRBV14	TRBJ1-6	-
CASSPRTRGYEQYF	TGTGCCAGCAGTCCCCGGACCCGGGGGTACGAGCAGTACTTC	-	TRBV6-1	TRBJ2-7	-
CASSPTGGWDEQYF	TGTGCCAGCAGCCCGACAGGGGGATGGGACGAGCAGTACTTC	TRBD1	TRBV6-1	TRBJ2-7	-
CASSGRRDTGELFF	TGCGCCAGCAGCGGGCGGAGGGACACCGGGGAGCTGTTTTTT	-	TRBV5-1	TRBJ2-2	few
CASSSRTGKGEQFF	TGTGCCAGCAGCTCCAGGACAGGGAAGGGTGAGCAGTTCTTC	TRBD1	TRBV7-2	TRBJ2-1	-
CASRITGGGYNEQFF	TGTGCCAGCAGGATCACAGGGGGAGGGTACAATGAGCAGTTCTTC	-	TRBV7-9	TRBJ2-1	-
CAASRDRSLQPQHF	TGTGCCGCCAGCAGGGACAGGTCGTTACAGCCCCAGCATTTT	TRBD1	TRBV6-1	TRBJ1-5	-
CASSQRDSYGYTF	TGCGCCAGCAGCCAACGAGACTCATATGGCTACACCTTC	-	TRBV4-1	TRBJ1-2	-
CASSLPASGAGGDEQFF	TGTGCCAGCAGCTTGCCCGCTAGCGGGGCTGGGGGTGATGAGCAGTTCTTC	TRBD2	TRBV5-4	TRBJ2-1	-
CASRQGTDTQYF	TGTGCCAGCAGGCAGGGGACAGATACGCAGTATTTT	-	TRBV27	TRBJ2-3	-
CASSESVSGNTIYF	TGCGCCAGCAGTGAGTCGGTTTCTGGAAACACCATATATTTT	-	TRBV10-2	TRBJ1-3	-
CASSIEDRGFSEAFF	TGTGCCAGTAGTATAGAGGACAGGGGGTTTTCTGAAGCTTTCTTT	TRBD1	TRBV19	TRBJ1-1	-
CASSWTGSTDTQYF	TGCGCCAGCAGCTGGACAGGGAGCACAGATACGCAGTATTTT	TRBD1	TRBV5-1	TRBJ2-3	-
CASSLATRSTDTQYF	TGCGCCAGCAGCTTGGCTACCAGAAGCACAGATACGCAGTATTTT	-	TRBV5-1	TRBJ2-3	-
CASSPTLGYTF	TGTGCCAGCAGTCCAACCCTTGGCTACACCTTC	-	TRBV6-6	TRBJ1-2	few
CASSPVVGATTGNTIYF	TGTGCCAGCAGCCCGGTTGTGGGTGCGACCACTGGAAACACCATATATTTT	-	TRBV7-2	TRBJ1-3	once
CASSLGQGTSGELFF	TGCGCCAGCAGCTTAGGGCAGGGGACCAGCGGGGAGCTGTTTTTT	-	TRBV5-1	TRBJ2-2	once
CASSPAGLGGGAFF	TGTGCCAGCAGCCCCGCCGGACTGGGAGGGGGAGCTTTCTTT	-	TRBV7-2	TRBJ1-1	once
CASLAVRPHTEAFF	TGTGCCAGCCTTGCCGTGCGGCCCCACACTGAAGCTTTCTTT	-	TRBV2	TRBJ1-1	-
CASRKGQGPTYEQYF	TGTGCCAGCAGAAAGGGACAGGGGCCAACCTACGAGCAGTACTTC	TRBD1	TRBV7-9	TRBJ2-7	-
CASSLGGTGDTQYF	TGCGCCAGCAGCTTGGGCGGCACGGGCGATACGCAGTATTTT	-	TRBV5-1	TRBJ2-3	once
CASSQPTANEKLFF	TGCGCCAGCAGCCAACCGACAGCGAATGAAAAACTGTTTTTT	-	TRBV4-1	TRBJ1-4	-
CASSPLGTSTQFF	TGCGCCAGCAGCCCCCTGGGTACTAGCACGCAGTTCTTC	-	TRBV5-1	TRBJ2-1	-
CASSLDLTSGEVGTQYF	TGTGCCAGCAGCTTAGATCTGACTAGCGGGGAGGTTGGGACCCAGTACTTC	TRBD2	TRBV11-2	TRBJ2-5	-
CASSLVSRSYNEQFF	TGCGCCAGCAGCTTGGTCAGTAGGTCCTACAATGAGCAGTTCTTC	-	TRBV5-1	TRBJ2-1	-
CASSDNRASYNEQFF	TGTGCCAGCAGCGATAACAGGGCATCCTACAATGAGCAGTTCTTC	-	TRBV7-9	TRBJ2-1	once
CASSQLVPTDTQYF	TGTGCCAGCAGCCAACTAGTCCCCACAGATACGCAGTATTTT	-	TRBV4-2	TRBJ2-3	once
CASSPGRRKETQYF	TGTGCCAGCTCTCCGGGCAGGAGGAAGGAGACCCAGTACTTC	-	TRBV2	TRBJ2-5	-
CASSLGQGGYEQYF	TGTGCCAGCAGCTTAGGGCAGGGGGGGTACGAGCAGTACTTC	-	TRBV7-2	TRBJ2-7	-
CASSEYRGFGYTF	TGTGCCAGCAGTGAATACAGGGGGTTCGGCTACACCTTC	TRBD1	TRBV2	TRBJ1-2	-
CASSGLVKETQYF	TGTGCCAGTAGTGGCCTAGTGAAAGAGACCCAGTACTTC	-	TRBV19	TRBJ2-5	-